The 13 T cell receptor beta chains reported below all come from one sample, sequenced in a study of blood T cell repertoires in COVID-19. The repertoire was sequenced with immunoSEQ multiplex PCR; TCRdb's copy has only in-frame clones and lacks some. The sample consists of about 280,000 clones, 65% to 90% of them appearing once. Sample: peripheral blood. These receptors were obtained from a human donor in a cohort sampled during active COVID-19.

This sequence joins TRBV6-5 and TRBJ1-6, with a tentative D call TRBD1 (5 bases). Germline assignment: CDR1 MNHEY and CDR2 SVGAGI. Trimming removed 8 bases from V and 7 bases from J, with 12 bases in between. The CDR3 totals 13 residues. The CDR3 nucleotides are TGTGCCAGCTCGGCGACAGAAAATTCACCCCTCCACTTT. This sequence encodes CASSATENSPLHF.

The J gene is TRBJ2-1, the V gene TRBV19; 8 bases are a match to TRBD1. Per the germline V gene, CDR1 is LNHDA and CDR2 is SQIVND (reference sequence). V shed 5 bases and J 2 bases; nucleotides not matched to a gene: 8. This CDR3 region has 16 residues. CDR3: CASSFRQGFPYNEQFF. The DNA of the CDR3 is TGTGCCAGTAGTTTCCGACAGGGGTTCCCCTACAATGAGCAGTTCTTC.

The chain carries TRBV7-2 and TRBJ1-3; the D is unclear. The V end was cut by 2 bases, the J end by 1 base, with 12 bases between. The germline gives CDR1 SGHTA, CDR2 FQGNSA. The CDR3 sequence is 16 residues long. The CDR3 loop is CASSLSTVRSGNTIYF. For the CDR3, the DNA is TGTGCCAGCAGCTTAAGCACAGTTCGTTCTGGAAACACCATATATTTT.

In nucleotides, the CDR3 is TGTGCCAGCAGCTCTCGGGACAGCGTGTACGAGCAGTACTTC. Translating it yields CASSSRDSVYEQYF. The chain combines TRBV5-4 with TRBJ2-7; 7 nucleotides align to TRBD1. The CDR3 has 14 amino acids. With V trimmed by 3 bases and J by 4 bases, 7 bases remained unmatched. From germline, CDR1 is SGHNT and CDR2 YYREEE (reference sequence).

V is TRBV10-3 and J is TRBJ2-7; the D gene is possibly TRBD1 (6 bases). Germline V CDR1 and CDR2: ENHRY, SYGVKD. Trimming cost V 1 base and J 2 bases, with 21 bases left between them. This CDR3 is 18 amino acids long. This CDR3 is CAISEYQGPVATTYEQYF. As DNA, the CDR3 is TGTGCCATCAGTGAGTATCAGGGGCCGGTAGCGACCACCTACGAGCAGTACTTC.

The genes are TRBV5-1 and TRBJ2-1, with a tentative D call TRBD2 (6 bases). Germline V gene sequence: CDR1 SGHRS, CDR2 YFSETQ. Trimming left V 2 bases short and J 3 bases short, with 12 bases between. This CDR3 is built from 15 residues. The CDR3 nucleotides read TGCGCCAGCAGCTTAGATAGCGGTTACTACAATGAGCAGTTCTTC. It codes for CASSLDSGYYNEQFF.

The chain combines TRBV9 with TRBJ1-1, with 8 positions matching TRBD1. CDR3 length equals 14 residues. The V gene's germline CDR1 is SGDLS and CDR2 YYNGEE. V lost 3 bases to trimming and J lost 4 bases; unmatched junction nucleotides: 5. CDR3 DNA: TGTGCCAGCAGCGCCATTACAGGGGGCACTGAAGCTTTCTTT. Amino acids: CASSAITGGTEAFF.

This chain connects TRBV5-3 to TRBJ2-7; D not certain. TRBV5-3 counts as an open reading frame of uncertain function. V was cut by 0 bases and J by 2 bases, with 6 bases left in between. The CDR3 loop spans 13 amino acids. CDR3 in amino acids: CARSLVGAYEQYF. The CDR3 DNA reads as TGTGCCAGAAGCTTGGTAGGAGCCTACGAGCAGTACTTC.

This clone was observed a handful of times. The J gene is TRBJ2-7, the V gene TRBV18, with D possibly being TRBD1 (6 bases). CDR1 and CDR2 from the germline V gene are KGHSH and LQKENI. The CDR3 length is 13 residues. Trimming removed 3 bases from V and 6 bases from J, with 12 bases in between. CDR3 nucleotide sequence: TGTGCCAGCTCACCCTCCACAGGGACCGAGCAGTACTTC. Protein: CASSPSTGTEQYF.

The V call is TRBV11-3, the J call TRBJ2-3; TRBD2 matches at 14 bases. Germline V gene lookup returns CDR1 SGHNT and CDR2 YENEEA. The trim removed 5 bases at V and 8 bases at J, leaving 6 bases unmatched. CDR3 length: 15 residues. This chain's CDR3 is CASSPGLAGAGTQYF. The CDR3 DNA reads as TGTGCCAGCAGCCCGGGACTAGCGGGAGCGGGTACGCAGTATTTT.

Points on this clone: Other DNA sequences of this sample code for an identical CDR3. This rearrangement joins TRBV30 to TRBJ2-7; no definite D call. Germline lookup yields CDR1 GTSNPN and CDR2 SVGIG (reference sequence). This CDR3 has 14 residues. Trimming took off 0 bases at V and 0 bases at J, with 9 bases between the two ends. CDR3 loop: CAWSVGGSSYEQYF. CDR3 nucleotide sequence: TGTGCCTGGAGTGTAGGCGGCTCCTCCTACGAGCAGTACTTC.

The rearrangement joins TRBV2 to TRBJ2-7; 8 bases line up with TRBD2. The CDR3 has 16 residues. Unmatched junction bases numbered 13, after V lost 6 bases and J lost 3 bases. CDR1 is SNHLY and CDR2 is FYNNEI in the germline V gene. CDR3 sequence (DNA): TGTGCCAGCAGCGCCGGGGGGGGACGCCTAGGCTACGAGCAGTACTTC. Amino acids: CASSAGGGRLGYEQYF.

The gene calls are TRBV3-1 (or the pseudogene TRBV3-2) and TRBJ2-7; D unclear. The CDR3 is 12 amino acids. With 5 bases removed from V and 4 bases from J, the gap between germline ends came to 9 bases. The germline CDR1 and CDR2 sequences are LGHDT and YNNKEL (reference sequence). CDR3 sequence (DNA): TGTGCCAGCAGCGCCCCCGGGTACGAGCAGTACTTC. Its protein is CASSAPGYEQYF.